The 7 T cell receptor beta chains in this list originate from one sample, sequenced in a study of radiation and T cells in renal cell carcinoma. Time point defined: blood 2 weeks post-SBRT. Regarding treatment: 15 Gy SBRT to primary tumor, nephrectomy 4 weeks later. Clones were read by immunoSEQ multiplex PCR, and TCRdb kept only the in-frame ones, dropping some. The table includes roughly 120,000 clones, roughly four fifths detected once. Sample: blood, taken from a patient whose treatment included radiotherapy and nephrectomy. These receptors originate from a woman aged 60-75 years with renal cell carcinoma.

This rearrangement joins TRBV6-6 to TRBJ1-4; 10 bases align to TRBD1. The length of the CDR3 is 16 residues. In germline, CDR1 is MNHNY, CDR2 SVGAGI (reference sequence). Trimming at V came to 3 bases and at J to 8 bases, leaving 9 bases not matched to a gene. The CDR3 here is CASSYGTGARGEKLFF. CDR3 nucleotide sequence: TGTGCCAGCAGTTATGGGACAGGGGCCCGCGGGGAAAAACTGTTTTTT.

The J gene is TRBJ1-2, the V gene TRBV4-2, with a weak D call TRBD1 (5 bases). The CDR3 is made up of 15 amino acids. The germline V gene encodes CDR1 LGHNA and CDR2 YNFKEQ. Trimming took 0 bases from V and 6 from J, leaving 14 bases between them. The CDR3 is CASSQDPMGTDGYTF. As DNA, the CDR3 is TGTGCCAGCAGCCAAGATCCGATGGGGACGGATGGCTACACCTTC.

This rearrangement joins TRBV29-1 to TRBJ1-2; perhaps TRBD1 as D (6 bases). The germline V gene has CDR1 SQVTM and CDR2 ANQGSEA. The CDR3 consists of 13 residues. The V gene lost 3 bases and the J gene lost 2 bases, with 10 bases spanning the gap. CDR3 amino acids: CSVDRGANYGYTF. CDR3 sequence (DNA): TGCAGCGTTGACCGGGGGGCGAACTATGGCTACACCTTC. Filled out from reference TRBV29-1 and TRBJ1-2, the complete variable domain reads SAVISQKPSRDICQRGTSLTIQCQVDSQVTMMFWYRQQPGQSLTLIATANQGSEATYESGFVIDKFPISRPNLTFSTLTVSNMSPEDSSIYLCSVDRGANYGYTFGSGTRLTVV.

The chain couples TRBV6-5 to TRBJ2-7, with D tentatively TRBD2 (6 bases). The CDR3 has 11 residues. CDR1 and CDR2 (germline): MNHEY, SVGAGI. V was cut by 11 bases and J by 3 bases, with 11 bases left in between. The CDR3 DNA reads TGTGCCTCGGGGGTTGACTACGAGCAGTACTTC. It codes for CASGVDYEQYF.

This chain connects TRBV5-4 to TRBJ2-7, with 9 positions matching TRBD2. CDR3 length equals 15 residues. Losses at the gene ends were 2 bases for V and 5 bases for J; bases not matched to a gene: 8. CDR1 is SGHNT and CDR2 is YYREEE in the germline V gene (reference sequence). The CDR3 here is CASSLTLAGIHEQYF. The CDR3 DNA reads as TGTGCCAGCAGCTTAACGCTAGCGGGGATCCACGAGCAGTACTTC.

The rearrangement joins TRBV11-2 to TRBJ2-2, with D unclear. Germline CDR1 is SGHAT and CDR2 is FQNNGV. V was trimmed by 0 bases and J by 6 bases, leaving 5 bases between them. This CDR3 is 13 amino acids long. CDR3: CASSLERAGELFF. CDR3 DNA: TGTGCCAGCAGCTTAGAACGGGCCGGGGAGCTGTTTTTT.

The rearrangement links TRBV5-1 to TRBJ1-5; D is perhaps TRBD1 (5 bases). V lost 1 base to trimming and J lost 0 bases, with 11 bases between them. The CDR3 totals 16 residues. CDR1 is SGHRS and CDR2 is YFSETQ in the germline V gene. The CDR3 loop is CASSLWDGNSNQPQHF. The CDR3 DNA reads TGCGCCAGCAGCTTGTGGGACGGGAATAGCAATCAGCCCCAGCATTTT.